This TCR beta chain came from a study of T cell clonality in common variable immunodeficiency. J was trimmed by 6 bases and V by 5 bases; bases with no gene match: 4. Germline loops: CDR1 LNHDA, CDR2 SQIVND (reference sequence). The CDR3 has 13 amino acids. This clone was counted at least ten times. What it binds is not known. The CDR3 goes on 3 residues after the read ends, and that part is filled in from the germline J gene. Control and CVID samples contributed equal amounts of genomic DNA. This table comes from immunoSEQ multiplex PCR, and its TCRdb copy is limited to in-frame clones, with some not included. The table lists tens of thousands of clones, no singletons, with 1.7% in the top ten. Notes on the study in general: CVID subjects showed higher TCRbeta clonality than healthy controls. Authors noted CVID clonality's cause needs subpopulation repertoire sequencing. Reportedly, TCR beta sequences from common variable immunodeficiency showed fewer deletions and N-nucleotide insertions.

This sequence was found in a person between 18 and 70 years old in good health. This chain connects TRBV19 to TRBJ2-4; TRBD2 agrees at 7 bases. The source material was peripheral blood mononuclear cells. The chain's CDR3 is CASSLVAGNIQYF. The CDR3 DNA, read in part, is TGTGCCAGTAGTCTTGTAGCGGGAAACATT.